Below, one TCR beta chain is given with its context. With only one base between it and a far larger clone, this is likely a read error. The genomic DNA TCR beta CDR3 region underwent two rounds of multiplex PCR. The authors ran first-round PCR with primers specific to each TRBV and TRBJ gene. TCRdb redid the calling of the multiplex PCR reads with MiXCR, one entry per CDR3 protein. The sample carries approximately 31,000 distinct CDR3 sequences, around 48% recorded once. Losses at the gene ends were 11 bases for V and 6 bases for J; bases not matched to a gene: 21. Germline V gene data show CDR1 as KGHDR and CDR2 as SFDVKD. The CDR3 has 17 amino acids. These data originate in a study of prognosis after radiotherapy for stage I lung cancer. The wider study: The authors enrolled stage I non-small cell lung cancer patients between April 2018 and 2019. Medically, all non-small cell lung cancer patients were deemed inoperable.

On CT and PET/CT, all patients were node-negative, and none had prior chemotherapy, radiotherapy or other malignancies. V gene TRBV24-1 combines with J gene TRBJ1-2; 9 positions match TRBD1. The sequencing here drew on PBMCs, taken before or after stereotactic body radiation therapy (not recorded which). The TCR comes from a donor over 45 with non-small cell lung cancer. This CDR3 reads CASRPSPYRGLLDGYTF. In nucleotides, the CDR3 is TGTGCCAGCAGACCTTCCCCGTACAGGGGGCTTTTAGATGGCTACACCTTC.